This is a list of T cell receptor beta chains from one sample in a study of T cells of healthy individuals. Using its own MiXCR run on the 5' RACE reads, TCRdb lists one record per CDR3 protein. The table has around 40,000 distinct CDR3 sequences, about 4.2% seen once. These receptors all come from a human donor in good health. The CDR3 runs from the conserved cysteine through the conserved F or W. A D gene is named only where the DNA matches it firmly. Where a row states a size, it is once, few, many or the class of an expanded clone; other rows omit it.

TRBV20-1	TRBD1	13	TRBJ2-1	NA	CSARGQGGDEQFF	TGCAGTGCTAGAGGACAGGGTGGCGATGAGCAGTTCTTC
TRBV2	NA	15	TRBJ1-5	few	CASKTSRGSNQPQHF	TGTGCCAGCAAAACAAGCAGGGGTAGCAATCAGCCCCAGCATTTT
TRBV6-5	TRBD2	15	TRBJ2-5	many	CASSQGLAGSETQYF	TGTGCCAGCAGCCAGGGACTAGCGGGATCAGAGACCCAGTACTTC
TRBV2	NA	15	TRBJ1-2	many	CASRDFQGAGYGYTF	TGTGCCAGCAGGGATTTCCAGGGCGCGGGCTATGGCTACACCTTC
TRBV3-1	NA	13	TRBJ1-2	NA	CASMMAQGGGYTF	TGTGCCAGCATGATGGCGCAGGGCGGCGGCTACACCTTC
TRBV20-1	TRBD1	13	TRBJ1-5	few	CSASGGGNQPQHF	TGCAGTGCGTCAGGGGGGGGGAATCAGCCCCAGCATTTT
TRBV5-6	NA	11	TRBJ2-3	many	CASSLGRMLYF	TGTGCCAGCAGCTTAGGACGGATGCTGTATTTT
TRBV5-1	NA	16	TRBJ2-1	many	CASSLERDSVYNEQFF	TGCGCCAGCAGCTTGGAACGGGACTCGGTCTACAATGAGCAGTTCTTC
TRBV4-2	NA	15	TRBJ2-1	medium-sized	CASSQAAGGYNEQFF	TGTGCCAGCAGCCAAGCGGCTGGGGGCTACAATGAGCAGTTCTTC
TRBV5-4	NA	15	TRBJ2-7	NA	CASSPHPDNPYEQYF	TGTGCCAGCAGCCCACACCCGGACAACCCCTACGAGCAGTACTTC
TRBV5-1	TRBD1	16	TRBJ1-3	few	CASSSRQGAAGNTIYF	TGCGCCAGCAGCTCCAGACAGGGGGCGGCTGGAAACACCATATATTTT
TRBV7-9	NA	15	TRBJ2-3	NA	CASSSEGTSTDTQYF	TGTGCCAGCAGCTCTGAAGGGACTAGCACAGATACGCAGTATTTT
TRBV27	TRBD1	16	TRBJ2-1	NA	CASSLPGTAPYNEQFF	TGTGCCAGCAGTTTACCCGGGACAGCCCCTTACAATGAGCAGTTCTTC
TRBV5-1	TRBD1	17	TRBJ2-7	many	CASSLGQGAAIAYEQYF	TGCGCCAGCAGCTTGGGACAGGGGGCGGCAATAGCCTACGAGCAGTACTTC
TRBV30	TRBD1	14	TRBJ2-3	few	CAWSDTGGRDTQYF	TGTGCCTGGAGTGACACAGGGGGTCGGGATACGCAGTATTTT
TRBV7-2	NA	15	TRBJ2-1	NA	CASSLAKGTYNEQFF	TGTGCCAGCAGCTTAGCGAAAGGGACGTACAATGAGCAGTTCTTC
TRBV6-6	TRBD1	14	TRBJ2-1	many	CASARDRGNNEQFF	TGTGCCAGTGCCCGGGACAGGGGTAACAATGAGCAGTTCTTC
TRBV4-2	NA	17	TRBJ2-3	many	CASSQGRGKTSTDTQYF	TGTGCCAGCAGCCAAGGACGGGGCAAAACTAGCACAGATACGCAGTATTTT
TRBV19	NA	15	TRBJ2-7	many	CASSIDLGHSYEQYF	TGTGCCAGTAGTATAGATCTCGGACACTCCTACGAGCAGTACTTC
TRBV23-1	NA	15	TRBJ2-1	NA	CASPAGGGPGNEQFF	TGCGCCAGCCCCGCAGGAGGAGGGCCAGGGAATGAGCAGTTCTTC
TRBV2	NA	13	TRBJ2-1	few	CASRRPTYNEQFF	TGTGCCAGCAGGAGACCAACCTACAATGAGCAGTTCTTC
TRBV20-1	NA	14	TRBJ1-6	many	CSASERQSYSPLHF	TGCAGTGCTAGCGAGAGGCAGTCATATTCACCCCTCCACTTT
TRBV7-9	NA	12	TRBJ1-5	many	CASSANNQPQHF	TGTGCCAGCAGCGCCAACAATCAGCCCCAGCATTTT
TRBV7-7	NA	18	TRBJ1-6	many	CASSLPKGALSYNSPLHF	TGTGCCAGCAGCTTACCTAAAGGGGCGCTCTCCTATAATTCACCCCTCCACTTT
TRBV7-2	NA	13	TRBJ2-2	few	CASSLPTPGELFF	TGTGCCAGCAGCCTCCCGACCCCCGGGGAGCTGTTTTTT
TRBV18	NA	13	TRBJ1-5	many	CASSPENNQPQHF	TGTGCCAGCTCACCAGAGAACAATCAGCCCCAGCATTTT
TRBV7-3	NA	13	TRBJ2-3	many	CASSPSITDTQYF	TGTGCCAGCAGCCCGTCGATCACAGATACGCAGTATTTT
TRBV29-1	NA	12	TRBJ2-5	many	CSLGTGEETQYF	TGCAGCCTCGGGACCGGAGAAGAGACCCAGTACTTC
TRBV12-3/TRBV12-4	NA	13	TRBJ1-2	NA	CASSPQGNYGYTF	TGTGCCAGCAGTCCACAGGGAAACTATGGCTACACCTTC
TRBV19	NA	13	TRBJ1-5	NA	CASSIGWNQPQHF	TGTGCCAGTAGTATAGGGTGGAATCAGCCCCAGCATTTT
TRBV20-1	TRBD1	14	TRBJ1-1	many	CSARDQGARTEAFF	TGCAGTGCTAGAGATCAGGGGGCGCGAACTGAAGCTTTCTTT
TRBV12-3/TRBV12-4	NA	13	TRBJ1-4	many	CASSPTGFEKLFF	TGTGCCAGCAGTCCTACAGGGTTTGAAAAACTGTTTTTT
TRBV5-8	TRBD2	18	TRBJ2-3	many	CASSLWTSGMIVDPTQYF	TGTGCCAGCAGCTTGTGGACTAGCGGGATGATAGTAGACCCTACGCAGTATTTT
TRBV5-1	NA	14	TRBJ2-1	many	CASYPRWPDNEQFF	TGCGCCAGCTATCCAAGGTGGCCCGACAATGAGCAGTTCTTC
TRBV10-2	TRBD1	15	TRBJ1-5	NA	CASSEGRGANQPQHF	TGCGCCAGCAGTGAAGGCAGGGGGGCCAATCAGCCCCAGCATTTT
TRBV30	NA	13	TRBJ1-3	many	CAWSVPSGNTIYF	TGTGCCTGGAGTGTACCTTCTGGAAACACCATATATTTT
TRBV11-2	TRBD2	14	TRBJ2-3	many	CASSPGTTTDTQYF	TGTGCCAGCAGCCCAGGGACTACCACAGATACGCAGTATTTT
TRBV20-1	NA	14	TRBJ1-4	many	CSARSGAGDEKLFF	TGCAGTGCTAGAAGCGGGGCAGGGGATGAAAAACTGTTTTTT
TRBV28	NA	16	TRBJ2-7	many	CASSTPRGDSPYEQYF	TGTGCCAGCAGTACCCCCAGGGGGGACTCACCCTACGAGCAGTACTTC
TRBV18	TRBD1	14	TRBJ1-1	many	CASSPVTRQGEAFF	TGTGCCAGCTCACCGGTGACCAGACAGGGCGAGGCTTTCTTT
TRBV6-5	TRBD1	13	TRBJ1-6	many	CASSYTGGSPLHF	TGTGCCAGCAGTTACACAGGGGGTTCACCCCTCCACTTT
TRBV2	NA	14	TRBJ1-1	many	CASSQDGTGTEAFF	TGTGCCAGCTCCCAGGACGGGACTGGCACTGAAGCTTTCTTT
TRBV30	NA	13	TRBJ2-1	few	CALAAGPYNEQFF	TGTGCCTTAGCGGCTGGGCCCTACAATGAGCAGTTCTTC
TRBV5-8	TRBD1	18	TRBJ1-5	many	CASSYHKTGQGGNQPQHF	TGTGCCAGCAGCTACCACAAAACGGGACAGGGGGGCAATCAGCCCCAGCATTTT
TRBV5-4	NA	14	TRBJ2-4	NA	CASSLGDTKNIQYF	TGTGCCAGCAGCTTGGGGGATACCAAAAACATTCAGTACTTC
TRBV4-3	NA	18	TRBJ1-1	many	CASSQVSGALGVVTEAFF	TGCGCCAGCAGCCAAGTGAGCGGCGCTTTAGGGGTGGTCACTGAAGCTTTCTTT
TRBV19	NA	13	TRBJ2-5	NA	CASSISDQETQYF	TGTGCCAGTAGTATAAGCGACCAAGAGACCCAGTACTTC
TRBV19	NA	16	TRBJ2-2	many	CASSIPHLWRTGELFF	TGTGCCAGTAGTATACCGCATCTGTGGAGAACCGGGGAGCTGTTTTTT
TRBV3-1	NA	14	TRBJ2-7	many	CASSQVAGTNEQYF	TGTGCCAGCAGCCAAGTTGCAGGGACCAACGAGCAGTACTTC
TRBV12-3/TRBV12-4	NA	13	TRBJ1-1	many	CASSLLSNTEAFF	TGTGCCAGCAGTTTGCTCAGCAACACTGAAGCTTTCTTT
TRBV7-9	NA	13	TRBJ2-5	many	CASSPVVPETQYF	TGTGCCAGCAGTCCCGTGGTCCCAGAGACCCAGTACTTC
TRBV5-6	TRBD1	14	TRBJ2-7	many	CASSLTRGFYEQYF	TGTGCCAGCAGCTTAACCAGGGGGTTCTACGAGCAGTACTTC
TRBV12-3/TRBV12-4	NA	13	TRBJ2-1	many	CASRRNPYNEQFF	TGTGCCAGCCGCCGAAATCCATACAATGAGCAGTTCTTC
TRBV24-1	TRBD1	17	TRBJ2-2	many	CATSRTGGIANTGELFF	TGTGCCACCAGTAGGACAGGGGGCATAGCGAACACCGGGGAGCTGTTTTTT